The 20 T cell receptor beta chains given below trace back to one sample, sequenced in a study of blood T cell repertoires in COVID-19. The data were produced by immunoSEQ multiplex PCR, yet TCRdb's version contains in-frame clones alone and is incomplete. Among about 200,000 clones listed, roughly 80% were seen once. Input material: peripheral blood. Every receptor here comes from an elderly woman with acute or convalescent COVID-19.

The V call is TRBV5-4, the J call TRBJ2-1; 15 bases fit TRBD2. The CDR3 runs 17 residues. J lost 4 bases, V lost 0 bases, and 2 bases had no gene match. Germline V gives CDR1 SGHNT, CDR2 YYREEE (reference sequence). In DNA form, the CDR3 reads TGTGCCAGCAGCTTGGGAGGACTAGCGGGAGGGTACAATGAGCAGTTCTTC. Its protein product is CASSLGGLAGGYNEQFF.

The chain combines TRBV19 with TRBJ1-1; D is perhaps TRBD1 (5 bases). This CDR3 is built from 14 residues. Trimming removed 2 bases at V and 3 bases at J, with 10 bases between. Germline V CDR1 and CDR2: LNHDA, SQIVND (reference sequence). CDR3 in amino acids: CASSIQGGYTEAFF. The CDR3 nucleotides are TGTGCCAGTAGTATACAGGGAGGGTACACTGAAGCTTTCTTT.

The chain joins TRBV5-1 to TRBJ1-6; 10 bases are a match to TRBD1. The germline V gene encodes CDR1 SGHRS and CDR2 YFSETQ. This CDR3 spans 14 amino acids. V shed 4 bases, J shed 10 bases, and the junction held 5 bases outside the gene matches. The CDR3 reads CASSPGQGTSPLHF. The CDR3 DNA sequence: TGCGCCAGCAGCCCGGGACAGGGGACCTCACCCCTCCACTTT.

The V call is TRBV19, the J call TRBJ2-4; D call uncertain. Germline-derived CDR1 and CDR2 are LNHDA and SQIVND (reference sequence). CDR3 length: 16 amino acids. V lost 3 bases and J lost 0, with 12 bases in between. The CDR3 DNA sequence: TGTGCCAGTAGTATCTATAGCACACCAGCCAAAAACATTCAGTACTTC. Amino acids: CASSIYSTPAKNIQYF.

The rearrangement uses TRBV4-1 and TRBJ2-7; possible D gene TRBD1, 6 bases. V was trimmed by 10 bases and J by 2 bases, leaving 18 bases between them. Germline lookup yields CDR1 MGHRA and CDR2 YSYEKL. This CDR3 comprises 14 residues. The CDR3 reads CATSRDTGPYEQYF. The CDR3 coding sequence is TGCGCCACCTCGAGGGACACAGGCCCCTACGAGCAGTACTTC.

The chain joins TRBV4-2 to TRBJ2-1, with TRBD2 identical over 9 bases. Germline loops: CDR1 LGHNA, CDR2 YNFKEQ. The V gene end was trimmed by 4 bases and the J gene end by 4 bases; junction bases not matched to a gene: 11. The CDR3 is 17 amino acids. The CDR3 sequence: CASSRVRGGIEYNEQFF. DNA of the CDR3: TGTGCCAGCAGCCGAGTGCGGGGGGGCATCGAGTACAATGAGCAGTTCTTC.

The chain has TRBV5-1 and TRBJ2-3; possibly TRBD2 for D (6 bases). V was pared by 3 bases and J by 4 bases, with 9 bases between. The CDR3 is 13 amino acids. Germline CDR1 and CDR2: SGHRS and YFSETQ. The CDR3 protein is CASSSGLSDTQYF. DNA of the CDR3: TGCGCCAGCAGCTCGGGACTCTCAGATACGCAGTATTTT. Supplemented by reference TRBV5-1 and TRBJ2-3, the full variable domain reads KAGVTQTPRYLIKTRGQQVTLSCSPISGHRSVSWYQQTPGQGLQFLFEYFSETQRNKGNFPGRFSGRQFSNSRSEMNVSTLELGDSALYLCASSSGLSDTQYFGPGTRLTVL.

The gene calls are TRBV5-1 and TRBJ1-4, with D perhaps matching TRBD1 (5 bases). CDR3 length equals 15 residues. V lost 3 bases and J lost 8, with 17 bases in between. The germline CDR1 and CDR2 sequences are SGHRS and YFSETQ. The CDR3 is CASSSEGSGEEKLFF. CDR3 sequence (DNA): TGCGCCAGCAGCTCGGAGGGGTCGGGAGAAGAAAAACTGTTTTTT.

This clone was observed once. J is TRBJ2-1 and V is TRBV6-5, with 9 bases aligning to TRBD2. The germline V gene has CDR1 MNHEY and CDR2 SVGAGI. The length of the CDR3 is 13 residues. V shed 7 bases and J 13 bases; nucleotides not matched to a gene: 11. This chain's CDR3 is CASMIGLAGFQFF. DNA for the CDR3: TGTGCCAGCATGATAGGTCTAGCGGGATTCCAGTTCTTC.

V and J are TRBV28 and TRBJ1-4; possible D gene TRBD1, 6 bases. CDR1 MDHEN and CDR2 SYDVKM come from the germline V gene. The V end was cut by 7 bases, the J end by 8 bases, with 23 bases between. The CDR3 has 16 residues. In DNA form, the CDR3 reads TGTGCCAGCACGCTTTACCTCGCAGGGGTAAACGAAAAACTGTTTTTT. Residues: CASTLYLAGVNEKLFF.

The chain combines TRBV12-3 or TRBV12-4 with TRBJ1-1; D is unresolved. This CDR3 region has 13 residues. V dropped 6 bases and J dropped 5 bases, with 13 bases sitting between them. CDR3 sequence: CASRRLVSTEAFF. The CDR3 nucleotides are TGTGCCAGCAGGCGGCTGGTGAGTACTGAAGCTTTCTTT.

CDR3 nucleotides: TGTGCCAGCAGCCAAAGGCGGGGCACCGGGGAGCTGTTTTTT. As protein: CASSQRRGTGELFF. The V and J genes are TRBV11-2 and TRBJ2-2, with D perhaps TRBD2 (6 bases). The germline gives CDR1 SGHAT, CDR2 FQNNGV. The V and J ends lost 5 bases and 4 bases respectively, with 11 bases between them. The length of the CDR3 is 14 residues.

This chain links TRBV5-1 with TRBJ1-3, with D hard to call. The CDR3 runs 15 residues. Looked up from germline, CDR1 is SGHRS and CDR2 is YFSETQ. The V end lost 4 bases, the J end lost 0 bases, and 11 bases lay between the germline ends. The CDR3 nucleotides are TGCGCCAGCAGCAGTTTCGACAACTCTGGAAACACCATATATTTT. Protein sequence: CASSSFDNSGNTIYF.

The chain employs TRBV11-3 and TRBJ2-2, with 9 bases fitting TRBD1. The CDR3 is 15 amino acids. Germline V gene data show CDR1 as SGHNT and CDR2 as YENEEA. V lost 4 bases to trimming and J lost 7 bases; unmatched junction nucleotides: 7. CDR3 loop: CASSYGQGRSGELFF. Here the CDR3 DNA reads TGTGCCAGCAGCTACGGACAGGGGAGGAGCGGGGAGCTGTTTTTT.

This clone has only one observation. The CDR3 region is CATSGRTVMEELFF. In DNA, the CDR3 is TGTGCCACCAGCGGTAGGACTGTGATGGAGGAGCTGTTTTTT. V usage is TRBV15 and J usage is TRBJ2-2, with D perhaps matching TRBD2 (5 bases). Trimming pared 5 bases from V and 10 bases from J, leaving 17 bases between. Looked up from germline, CDR1 is LNHNV and CDR2 is YYDKDF (reference sequence). CDR3 length: 14 amino acids.

The sample holds one count of this clone. J is TRBJ2-3 and V is TRBV3-1 (or the pseudogene TRBV3-2); 8 bases fit TRBD2. Germline CDR1 reads LGHDT; CDR2 reads YNNKEL (reference sequence). The CDR3 consists of 17 residues. J gave up 2 bases and V 2 bases, and 9 bases lay outside the gene matches. The CDR3 coding sequence is TGTGCCAGCAGCCAACCGGGACTAGGGATGGCCACAGATACGCAGTATTTT. It is translated as CASSQPGLGMATDTQYF.

Note on this clone: Other DNA sequences from this sample encode an identical CDR3 as well. The V and J genes are TRBV5-1 and TRBJ2-3; TRBD1 matches 7 bases. The CDR3 sequence is 14 residues long. Germline lookup yields CDR1 SGHRS and CDR2 YFSETQ. Trimming at V came to 4 bases and at J to 2 bases, leaving 4 bases not matched to a gene. CDR3 sequence reads: CASSQGQPTDTQYF. The CDR3 DNA reads TGCGCCAGCAGCCAGGGACAGCCCACAGATACGCAGTATTTT. The full variable domain, in which reference TRBV5-1 and TRBJ2-3 provide the parts outside the CDR3, is KAGVTQTPRYLIKTRGQQVTLSCSPISGHRSVSWYQQTPGQGLQFLFEYFSETQRNKGNFPGRFSGRQFSNSRSEMNVSTLELGDSALYLCASSQGQPTDTQYFGPGTRLTVL.

J is TRBJ1-5 and V is TRBV10-3; 10 bases match TRBD1. Germline V gives CDR1 ENHRY, CDR2 SYGVKD. This CDR3 contains 15 residues. The trim removed 4 bases at V and 7 bases at J, leaving 7 bases unmatched. The CDR3 sequence: CAISGGQGTVQPQHF. CDR3 nucleotide sequence: TGTGCCATCAGTGGGGGACAGGGGACCGTCCAGCCCCAGCATTTT.

The chain recombines TRBV7-3 with TRBJ2-5, with 13 bases aligning to TRBD2. Germline V CDR1 and CDR2: SGHTA, FQGTGA. This CDR3 spans 15 amino acids. J gave up 2 bases and V 4 bases, and 1 base lay outside the gene matches. CDR3 amino acids: CASSWGLAGQETQYF. Written as DNA, the CDR3 is TGTGCCAGCAGCTGGGGACTAGCGGGGCAAGAGACCCAGTACTTC.

The chain employs TRBV11-2 and TRBJ2-2, with TRBD2 matching 7 bases. Germline trimming cut 3 bases from V and 4 bases from J; bases unmatched to any gene: 2. The CDR3 totals 14 residues. Germline CDR1 reads SGHAT; CDR2 reads FQNNGV. CDR3 region: CASSFQRGTGELFF. The CDR3 coding sequence is TGTGCCAGCAGCTTCCAGCGGGGCACCGGGGAGCTGTTTTTT.